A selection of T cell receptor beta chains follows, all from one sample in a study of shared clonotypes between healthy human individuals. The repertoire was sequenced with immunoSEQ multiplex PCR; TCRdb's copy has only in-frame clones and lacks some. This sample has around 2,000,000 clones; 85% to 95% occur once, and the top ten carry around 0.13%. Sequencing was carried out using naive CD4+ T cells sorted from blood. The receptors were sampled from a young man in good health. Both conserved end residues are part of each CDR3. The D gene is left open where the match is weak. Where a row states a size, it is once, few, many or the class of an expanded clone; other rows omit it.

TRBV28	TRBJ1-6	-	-	TGTGCCACCGCAGGGTATTCACCCCTCCACTTT	CATAGYSPLHF
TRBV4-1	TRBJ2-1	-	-	TGCGCCAGCAGCCAGTTCTCTGGCCCCTACAATGAGCAGTTCTTC	CASSQFSGPYNEQFF
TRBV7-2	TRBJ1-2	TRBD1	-	TGTGCCAGCAGCTTAGGACAGGGGGCATACGGCTACACCTTC	CASSLGQGAYGYTF
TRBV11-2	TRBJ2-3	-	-	TGTGCCAGCAGCTTATTCAAGCCAGATACGCAGTATTTT	CASSLFKPDTQYF
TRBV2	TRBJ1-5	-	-	TGTGCCAGCAGTGAAGTAGTGCTCGGGGCGGGTCAGCCCCAGCATTTT	CASSEVVLGAGQPQHF
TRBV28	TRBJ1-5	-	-	TGTGCCAGCAGTTTATTTTCGGGGGCCGGGCAGCCCCAGCATTTT	CASSLFSGAGQPQHF
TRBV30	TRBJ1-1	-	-	TGTGCCTGGAGTGTATGGCAATTCACTGAAGCTTTCTTT	CAWSVWQFTEAFF
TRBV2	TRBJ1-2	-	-	TGTGCCAGCATAAGGAGGGGGAGAGGTGGCTACACCTTC	CASIRRGRGGYTF
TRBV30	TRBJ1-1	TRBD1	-	TGTGCCTGGAGTGCGACAGGGATGACTGAAGCTTTCTTT	CAWSATGMTEAFF
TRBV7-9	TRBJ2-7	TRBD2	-	TGTGCCAGCAGCTTCTATAGGACTAGCGGGAGTTCCTACGAGCAGTACTTC	CASSFYRTSGSSYEQYF
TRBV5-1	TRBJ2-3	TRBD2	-	TGCGCCAGCAGCGAGGGACTAGTTCCAGATACGCAGTATTTT	CASSEGLVPDTQYF
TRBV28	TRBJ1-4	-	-	TGTGCCAGCAGTCTTCAGGGGGAAAAACTGTTTTTT	CASSLQGEKLFF
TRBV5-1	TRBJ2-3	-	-	TGCGCCAGCAAAACCGAGGGGAGCACAGATACGCAGTATTTT	CASKTEGSTDTQYF
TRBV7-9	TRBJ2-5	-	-	TGTGCCAGCAGCGATCGGACCGAGCTAATACAGGGCGAGACCCAGTACTTC	CASSDRTELIQGETQYF
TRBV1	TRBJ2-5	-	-	TGCACCAGCAGCCAAGTCGCGGAGGGCCTCGGGGAGACCCAGTACTTC	CTSSQVAEGLGETQYF
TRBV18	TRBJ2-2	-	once	TGTGCCAGCTCACCACTGGTCAACACCGGGGAGCTGTTTTTT	CASSPLVNTGELFF
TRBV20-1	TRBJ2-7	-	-	TGCAGTGCTAGGCGCGACGTCGAGCAGTACTTC	CSARRDVEQYF
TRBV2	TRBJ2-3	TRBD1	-	TGTGCCAGCAGTATAGGCTGGCGACAGGGGGCGGAAGATACGCAGTATTTT	CASSIGWRQGAEDTQYF
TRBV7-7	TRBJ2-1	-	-	TGTGCTAGCAGCCGCGGTAGGGACCCCATAGTCTATGAGCAGTTCTTC	CASSRGRDPIVYEQFF
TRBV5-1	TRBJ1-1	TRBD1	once	TGCGCCAGCAGCAGTACAGGGGCGAACACTGAAGCTTTCTTT	CASSSTGANTEAFF
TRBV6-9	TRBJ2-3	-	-	TGTGCCAGCGACAGATTTGGCACTTTGGATACGCAGTATTTT	CASDRFGTLDTQYF
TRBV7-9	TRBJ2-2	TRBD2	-	TGTGCCAGCAGCACGGGACTAGCGGGAGGAACCGGGGAGCTGTTTTTT	CASSTGLAGGTGELFF
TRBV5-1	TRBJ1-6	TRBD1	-	TGCGCCAGCAGCTTGGTTTTCACAGGGACAGGGGTAGGTTCACCCCTCCACTTT	CASSLVFTGTGVGSPLHF
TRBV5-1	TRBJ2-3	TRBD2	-	TGCGCCAGCAGCACTAGCGGGGGGGTTGCAGATACGCAGTATTTT	CASSTSGGVADTQYF
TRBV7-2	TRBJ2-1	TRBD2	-	TGTGCCAGCAGCGTACTAGCGGGAGGGTCCTACAATGAGCAGTTCTTC	CASSVLAGGSYNEQFF
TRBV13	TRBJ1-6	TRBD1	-	TGTGCCAGCAACAGGGGTAATTCACCCCTCCACTTT	CASNRGNSPLHF
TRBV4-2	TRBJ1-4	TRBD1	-	TGTGCCAGCAGCCAAGTGGACAGGGGGCTCACTAATGAAAAACTGTTTTTT	CASSQVDRGLTNEKLFF
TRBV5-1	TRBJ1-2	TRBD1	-	TGCGCCAGCAGCTTGGGAGGGACAGCACCCTATGGCTACACCTTC	CASSLGGTAPYGYTF